Each of the 12 T cell receptor beta chains below was sequenced from the same sample in a study of early T cells in non-severe SARS-CoV-2 infection. MiXCR was run by TCRdb on the 5' RACE reads, yielding one entry per CDR3 protein. The sample includes under 85,000 distinct CDR3 sequences, about 13% of them seen just once. Source material: whole blood. All receptors come from an adult who was a healthcare worker with PCR-confirmed SARS-CoV-2 infection or an uninfected control (not recorded which).

This clonotype was counted many times. J is TRBJ2-7 and V is TRBV19; perhaps TRBD1 as D (6 bases). In germline, CDR1 is LNHDA, CDR2 SQIVND (reference sequence). Trimming pared 8 bases from V and 2 bases from J, leaving 13 bases between. The CDR3 length is 13 residues. CDR3 nucleotides: TGTGCCAGTTCCCCGGACAGAACCTACGAGCAGTACTTC. It encodes CASSPDRTYEQYF.

A few counts support this clonotype. J is TRBJ1-5 and V is TRBV5-1, with 12 bases identical to TRBD1. The trim removed 4 bases at V and 6 bases at J, leaving 11 bases unmatched. This CDR3 is 17 amino acids long. Germline CDR1 is SGHRS and CDR2 is YFSETQ. CDR3 sequence: CASSPGPGTGGGQPQHF. In DNA, the CDR3 is TGCGCCAGCAGCCCGGGTCCCGGGACAGGGGGCGGTCAGCCCCAGCATTTT.

This clonotype showed up many times. This chain joins TRBV5-4 and TRBJ2-7, with TRBD1 matching 12 bases. In germline, CDR1 is SGHNT, CDR2 YYREEE (reference sequence). V lost 4 bases to trimming and J lost 7 bases; unmatched junction nucleotides: 9. This CDR3 is 15 amino acids long. The CDR3: CASSKPGTGGREQYF. In nucleotides, the CDR3 is TGTGCCAGCAGCAAACCCGGGACAGGGGGCAGGGAGCAGTACTTC.

The chain carries TRBV7-8 and TRBJ2-1; 7 bases align to TRBD1. V trimming: 4 bases; J trimming: 3 bases; junction bases outside the gene matches: 9. The CDR3 totals 16 residues. Germline CDR1 SGHVS, CDR2 FQNEAQ. The CDR3 sequence: CASSSATQGYYNEQFF. CDR3 DNA: TGTGCCAGCAGCTCTGCCACACAGGGGTACTACAATGAGCAGTTCTTC.

This clonotype was seen at least ten times. V usage is TRBV7-3 and J usage is TRBJ1-1; D is ambiguous. The V gene's germline CDR1 is SGHTA and CDR2 FQGTGA. CDR3 length: 15 amino acids. Trimming removed 0 bases at V and 1 base at J, with 9 bases between. In nucleotides, the CDR3 is TGTGCCAGCAGCTTAACTCAGGCGGAGAACACTGAAGCTTTCTTT. Its translation: CASSLTQAENTEAFF.

In its sample, this clonotype was seen a few times. V usage is TRBV28 and J usage is TRBJ2-2; 14 bases fit TRBD2. J gave up 9 bases and V 4 bases, and 7 bases lay outside the gene matches. CDR3 length equals 16 residues. Germline V gene lookup returns CDR1 MDHEN and CDR2 SYDVKM. The CDR3 sequence: CASSSPGTSGSRELFF. The CDR3 DNA is TGTGCCAGCAGTTCGCCTGGGACTAGCGGGAGTAGGGAGCTGTTTTTT.

The chain employs TRBV12-3 or TRBV12-4 and TRBJ2-7; D is undetermined. There are 14 residues in the CDR3. V lost 1 base and J 0 bases, leaving 7 bases between the germline ends. CDR3 region: CASSLDSRSYEQYF. In DNA form, the CDR3 reads TGTGCCAGCAGTTTAGACAGCCGCTCCTACGAGCAGTACTTC.

This clonotype has a count of ten or more. The chain has TRBV12-3 or TRBV12-4 and TRBJ1-2; D possibly corresponds to TRBD1 (5 bases). Trimming stripped 5 bases from V and 3 bases from J, with 13 bases between. CDR3 size: 14 residues. The chain's CDR3 is CASSPSRQHYGYTF. The CDR3 bases are TGTGCCAGCAGTCCGTCGCGACAGCACTATGGCTACACCTTC.

A remark on this clonotype: Germline and junction disagree at one end, which may indicate a read error. As DNA, the CDR3 is TGCGCCAGCGGAGGACCGACTACTGGGACCAACGTCCTGACTTTC. Protein product: CASGGPTTGTNVLTF. The chain has TRBV5-1 and TRBJ2-6; possible D gene TRBD2, 5 bases. Germline CDR1 reads SGHRS; CDR2 reads YFSETQ. The CDR3 is 15 amino acids.

This clonotype has a handful of counts. V usage is TRBV10-3 and J usage is TRBJ2-7, with TRBD1 matching over 10 bases. CDR3 length: 14 amino acids. Germline trimming cut 8 bases from V and 4 bases from J; bases unmatched to any gene: 8. Per germline, CDR1 ENHRY and CDR2 SYGVKD. The CDR3 region has the DNA TGTGCCATCGGATCGGACAGGGGGATATACGAGCAGTACTTC. Translation: CAIGSDRGIYEQYF.

This clonotype came up a few times. DNA for the CDR3: TGTGCCAGCAGTGAAGCGATAGGGTACAGGGACACTGAAGCTTTCTTT. It codes for CASSEAIGYRDTEAFF. This chain connects TRBV6-1 to TRBJ1-1; D may be TRBD1 (6 bases). The CDR3 covers 16 residues. Germline CDR1 and CDR2: MNHNS and SASEGT. Trimming stripped 0 bases from V and 3 bases from J, with 14 bases between.

This clonotype came up a few times. The chain joins TRBV19 to TRBJ1-6, with 8 bases that match TRBD1. The length of the CDR3 is 14 residues. Germline V CDR1 and CDR2: LNHDA, SQIVND (reference sequence). V lost 7 bases to trimming and J lost 7 bases; unmatched junction nucleotides: 6. The CDR3 DNA is TGTGCCAGTACCAGACAGGGGACAAATTCACCCCTCCACTTT. Its protein is CASTRQGTNSPLHF.